This T cell receptor beta chain was retrieved from a study of blood T cell repertoires in COVID-19. On the study more broadly: COVID-19 samples from acute and convalescent phases originated in the United States, Italy and Spain. Sources were T cells, B-cell-depleted T cells, or PBMCs; the material itself was cDNA or gDNA.

In the source study's methods: Amplification of reference gene primers was used by the study to estimate nucleated cell counts. Here immunoSEQ multiplex PCR was the method, and the copy in TCRdb shows in-frame clones only, minus some. That table supplies the V and J calls and clone size; D and trimming were determined from the DNA. The sample shows around 120,000 clones, about nine tenths of them seen only once. The CDR3 consists of 12 residues. V lost 5 bases and J lost 9, with 11 bases in between. Looked up from germline, CDR1 is SGHNT and CDR2 is YENEEA. The specimen was peripheral blood. This chain uses TRBV11-3 with TRBJ2-1; D is ambiguous. The sequence was obtained from a woman in her 70s with acute or convalescent COVID-19. CDR3 nucleotides: TGTGCCAGCAGCGTTGACATCGGTGAGCAGTTCTTC. It encodes CASSVDIGEQFF.